Presented here are 7 T cell receptor beta chains from one specimen sequenced in a study of T cell repertoires in ileal Crohn's disease. Sequenced by immunoSEQ multiplex PCR; TCRdb stores in-frame clones only, minus some. The profile covers over 4,500 clones, with about 80% appearing a single time and approximately 15% taken by the ten largest. The sequenced sample was ileal tissue. The receptor set was obtained from an adult with Crohn's disease.

The chain combines TRBV11-3 with TRBJ2-2, with D unresolved. Germline V gene sequence: CDR1 SGHNT, CDR2 YENEEA. This CDR3 comprises 13 residues. V lost 0 bases, J lost 7 bases, and 6 bases lay in between. In DNA form, the CDR3 reads TGTGCCAGCAGCTTAGAGCGGCTCGGGGAGCTGTTTTTT. Translating gives CASSLERLGELFF.

The chain uses TRBV2 and TRBJ1-3, with D hard to call. Trimming took off 3 bases at V and 0 bases at J, with 12 bases between the two ends. This CDR3 has 16 residues. CDR1 is SNHLY, CDR2 FYNNEI, per germline. In DNA, the CDR3 is TGTGCCAGCAGTGAGAGAAATAGTCGCTCTGGAAACACCATATATTTT. It encodes CASSERNSRSGNTIYF.

The CDR3 bases are TGTGCCAGCAGTGACACCTATAATAGCAATCAGCCCCAGCATTTT. Translating gives CASSDTYNSNQPQHF. This rearrangement joins TRBV6-1 to TRBJ1-5; D unresolved. Per germline, CDR1 MNHNS and CDR2 SASEGT. The CDR3 runs 15 residues. Between the trimmed V and J ends, which lost 3 bases and 0 bases, there was a span of 9 bases.

The chain carries TRBV2 and TRBJ1-5; tentative D call: TRBD1 (5 bases). In germline, CDR1 is SNHLY, CDR2 FYNNEI. V dropped 5 bases and J dropped 6 bases, with 11 bases sitting between them. This CDR3 contains 13 residues. CDR3 loop: CASSTGRGQPQHF. In nucleotides, the CDR3 is TGTGCCAGCAGTACAGGTAGAGGTCAGCCCCAGCATTTT.

CDR3 bases: TGTGCCAGCAGTTTCGGGACTAGCGGGAAGAATGAGCAGTTCTTC. This codes for CASSFGTSGKNEQFF. V is TRBV28 and J is TRBJ2-1; 13 nucleotides align to TRBD2. V shed 3 bases, J shed 7 bases, and the junction held 3 bases outside the gene matches. Germline V CDR1 and CDR2: MDHEN, SYDVKM. The CDR3 length is 15 residues. The complete variable domain, with remaining parts taken from reference TRBV28 and TRBJ2-1, reads DVKVTQSSRYLVKRTGEKVFLECVQDMDHENMFWYRQDPGLGLRLIYFSYDVKMKEKGDIPEGYSVSREKKERFSLILESASTNQTSMYLCASSFGTSGKNEQFFGPGTRLTVL.

The V gene is TRBV7-3, the J gene TRBJ1-1; D perhaps matches TRBD1 (6 bases). The V and J ends lost 1 base and 0 bases respectively, with 12 bases between them. This CDR3 spans 16 amino acids. CDR1 and CDR2 from the germline V gene are SGHTA and FQGTGA. CDR3: CASSLMGRGMNTEAFF. CDR3 DNA sequence: TGTGCCAGCAGCTTAATGGGCAGGGGAATGAACACTGAAGCTTTCTTT.

This clone came up once. The rearrangement links TRBV6-1 to TRBJ1-2; 7 bases map to TRBD1. The V gene's germline CDR1 is MNHNS and CDR2 SASEGT. The CDR3 is 14 amino acids. Trimming at V came to 6 bases and at J to 6 bases, leaving 10 bases not matched to a gene. The CDR3 DNA reads as TGTGCCAGCAGAGAACAGGGGCGAACGGATGGCTACACCTTC. Residues: CASREQGRTDGYTF.